This entry features one TCR beta chain sequence. Antigen specificity is unknown. V lost 3 bases to trimming and J lost 2 bases; unmatched junction nucleotides: 5. The germline V gene encodes CDR1 LNHDA and CDR2 SQIVND (reference sequence). CDR3 length: 15 amino acids. The record originates from a study of cytomegalovirus exposure and HLA in healthy donors. PCR employed 60 Vbeta and 13 Jbeta primers. Using immunoSEQ multiplex PCR, the repertoire was profiled, and TCRdb retains in-frame clones only, with some absent. The data hold about 160,000 clones, with approximately 81% observed a single time. Study outcomes and limitations: Being productive about 87% or about 30% of the time was typical of most TCR beta V segments in an earlier analysis. As a later analysis revealed, most CMV-associated TCR beta chains appeared HLA-restricted.

This receptor was obtained from a male donor in good health and CMV-seronegative. Material: PBMCs. The J gene is TRBJ2-3, the V gene TRBV19, with TRBD1 matching over 7 bases. CDR3 loop: CASSIEKGATDTQYF. CDR3 in DNA: TGTGCCAGTAGTATTGAGAAGGGGGCCACAGATACGCAGTATTTT.